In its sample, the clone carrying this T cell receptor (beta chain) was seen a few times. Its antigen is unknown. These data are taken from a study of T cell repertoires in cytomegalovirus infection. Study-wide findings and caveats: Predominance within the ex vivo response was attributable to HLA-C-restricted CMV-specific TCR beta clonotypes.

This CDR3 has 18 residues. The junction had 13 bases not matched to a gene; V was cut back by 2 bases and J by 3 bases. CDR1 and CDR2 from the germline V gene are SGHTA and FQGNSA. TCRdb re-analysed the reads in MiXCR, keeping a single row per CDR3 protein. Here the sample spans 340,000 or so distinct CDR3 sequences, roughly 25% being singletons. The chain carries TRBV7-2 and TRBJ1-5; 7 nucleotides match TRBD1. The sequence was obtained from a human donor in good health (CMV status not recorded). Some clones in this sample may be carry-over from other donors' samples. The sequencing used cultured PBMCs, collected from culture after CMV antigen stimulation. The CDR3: CASSLWPRTGLHNQPQHF. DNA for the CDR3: TGTGCCAGCAGCTTATGGCCCCGGACAGGACTCCACAATCAGCCCCAGCATTTT.